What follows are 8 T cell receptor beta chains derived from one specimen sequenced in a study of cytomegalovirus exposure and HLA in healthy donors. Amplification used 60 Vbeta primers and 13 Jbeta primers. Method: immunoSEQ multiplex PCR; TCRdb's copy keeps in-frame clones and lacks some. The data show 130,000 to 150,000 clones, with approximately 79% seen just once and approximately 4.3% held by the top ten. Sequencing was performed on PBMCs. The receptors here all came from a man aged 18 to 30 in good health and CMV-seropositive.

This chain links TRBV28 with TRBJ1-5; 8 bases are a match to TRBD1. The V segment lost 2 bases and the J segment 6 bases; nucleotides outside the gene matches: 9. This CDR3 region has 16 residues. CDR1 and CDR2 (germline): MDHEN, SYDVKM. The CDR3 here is CASSLGGTGGGQPQHF. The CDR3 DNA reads TGTGCCAGCAGTTTAGGGGGAACAGGGGGAGGTCAGCCCCAGCATTTT.

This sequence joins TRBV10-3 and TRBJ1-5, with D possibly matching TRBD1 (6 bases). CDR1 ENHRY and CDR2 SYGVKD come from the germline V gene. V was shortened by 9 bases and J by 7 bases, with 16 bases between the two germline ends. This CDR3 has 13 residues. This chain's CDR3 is CAIKQGLGQPQHF. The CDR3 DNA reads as TGTGCCATAAAACAGGGTTTAGGCCAGCCCCAGCATTTT.

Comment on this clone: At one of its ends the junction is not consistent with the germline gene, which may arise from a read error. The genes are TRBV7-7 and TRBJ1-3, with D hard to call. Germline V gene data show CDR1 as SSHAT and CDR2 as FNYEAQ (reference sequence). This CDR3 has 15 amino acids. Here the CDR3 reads CASSLAEGPGNTIYF. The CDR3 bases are TGTGCTAGCAGCTTAGCGGAGGGTCCTGGAAACACCATATATTTT. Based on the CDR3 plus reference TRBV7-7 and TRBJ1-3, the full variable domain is GAGVSQSPRYKVTKRGQDVTLRCDPISSHATLYWYQQALGQGPEFLTYFNYEAQPDKSGLPSDRFSAERPEGSISTLTIQRTEQRDSAMYRCASSLAEGPGNTIYFGEGSWLTVV.

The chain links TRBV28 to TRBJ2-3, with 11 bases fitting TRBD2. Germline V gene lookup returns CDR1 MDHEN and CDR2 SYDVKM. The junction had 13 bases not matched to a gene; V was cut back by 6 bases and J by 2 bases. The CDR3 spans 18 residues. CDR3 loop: CASRTSGDQLRSTDTQYF. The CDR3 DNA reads TGTGCCAGCAGGACTAGCGGGGACCAACTACGATCCACAGATACGCAGTATTTT.

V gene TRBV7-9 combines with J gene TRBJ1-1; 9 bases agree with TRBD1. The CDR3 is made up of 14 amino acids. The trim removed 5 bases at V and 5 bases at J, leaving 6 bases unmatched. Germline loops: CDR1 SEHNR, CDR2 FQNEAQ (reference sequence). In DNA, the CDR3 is TGTGCCAGCAGCCAGACAGGGGGATGGACTGAAGCTTTCTTT. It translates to CASSQTGGWTEAFF.

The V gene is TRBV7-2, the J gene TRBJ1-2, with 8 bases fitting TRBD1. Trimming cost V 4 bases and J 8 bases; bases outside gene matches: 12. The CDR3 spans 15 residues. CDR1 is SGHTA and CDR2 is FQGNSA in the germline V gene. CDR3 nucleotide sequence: TGTGCCAGCAGCTCCTTCTCCGGGACAGGCTTAGGCTACACCTTC. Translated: CASSSFSGTGLGYTF. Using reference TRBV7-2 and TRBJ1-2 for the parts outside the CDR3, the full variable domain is GAGVSQSPSNKVTEKGKDVELRCDPISGHTALYWYRQSLGQGLEFLIYFQGNSAPDKSGLPSDRFSAERTGGSVSTLTIQRTQQEDSAVYLCASSSFSGTGLGYTFGSGTRLTVV.

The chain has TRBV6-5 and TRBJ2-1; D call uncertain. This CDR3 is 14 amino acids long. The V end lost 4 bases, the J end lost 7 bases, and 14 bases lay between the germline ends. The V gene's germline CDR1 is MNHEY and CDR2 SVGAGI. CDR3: CASSSDILTNEQFF. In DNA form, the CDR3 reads TGTGCCAGCAGTTCCGACATTCTCACTAATGAGCAGTTCTTC.

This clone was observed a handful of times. The CDR3 sequence: CASSFLFTEAFF. In DNA, the CDR3 is TGTGCCAGCAGCTTCCTATTCACTGAAGCTTTCTTT. This sequence joins TRBV5-6 and TRBJ1-1; D is unresolved. The CDR3 loop spans 12 amino acids. In germline, CDR1 is SGHDT, CDR2 YYEEEE. V lost 2 bases and J lost 4, with 6 bases in between.